This T cell receptor beta chain was obtained from a study of coeliac disease. Produced via immunoSEQ multiplex PCR; TCRdb's table is partial and in-frame only. The sample carries about 4,900 clones, 69% recorded once. This clone showed up just once. The source is a woman aged 40 to 49. Sequencing was carried out using lymphocytes from the gut lamina propria.

The CDR3 nucleotides are TGTGCCAGCAGCTTAGTAATCCGGGACACCCAGTACTTC. It is translated as CASSLVIRDTQYF. The genes are TRBV11-2 and TRBJ2-7; the D gene is possibly TRBD1 (6 bases). Germline values: CDR1 SGHAT, CDR2 FQNNGV. V dropped 1 base and J dropped 10 bases, with 14 bases sitting between them. This CDR3 has 13 residues.